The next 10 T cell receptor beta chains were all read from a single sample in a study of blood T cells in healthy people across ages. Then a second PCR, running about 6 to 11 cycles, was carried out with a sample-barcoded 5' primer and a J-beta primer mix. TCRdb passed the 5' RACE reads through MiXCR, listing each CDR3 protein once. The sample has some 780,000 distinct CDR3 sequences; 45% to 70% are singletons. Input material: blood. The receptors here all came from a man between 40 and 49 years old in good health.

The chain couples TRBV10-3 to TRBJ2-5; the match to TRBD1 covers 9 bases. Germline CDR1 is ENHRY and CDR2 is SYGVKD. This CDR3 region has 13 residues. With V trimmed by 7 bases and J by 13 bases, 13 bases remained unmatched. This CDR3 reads CAITEPGQGMTYF. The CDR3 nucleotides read TGTGCCATCACTGAACCGGGACAGGGAATGACGTACTTC.

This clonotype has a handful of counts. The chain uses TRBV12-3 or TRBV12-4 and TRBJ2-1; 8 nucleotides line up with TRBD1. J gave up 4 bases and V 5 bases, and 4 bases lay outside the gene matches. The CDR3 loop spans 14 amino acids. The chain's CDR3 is CASSPGQAYNEQFF. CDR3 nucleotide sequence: TGTGCCAGCAGTCCGGGACAGGCATACAATGAGCAGTTCTTC.

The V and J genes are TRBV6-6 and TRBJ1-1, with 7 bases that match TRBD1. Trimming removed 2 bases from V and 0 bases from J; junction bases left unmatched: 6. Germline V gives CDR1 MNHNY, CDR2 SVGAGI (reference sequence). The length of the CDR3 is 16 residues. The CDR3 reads CASSYGSGGLNTEAFF. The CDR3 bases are TGTGCCAGCAGTTACGGGTCAGGGGGGCTGAACACTGAAGCTTTCTTT.

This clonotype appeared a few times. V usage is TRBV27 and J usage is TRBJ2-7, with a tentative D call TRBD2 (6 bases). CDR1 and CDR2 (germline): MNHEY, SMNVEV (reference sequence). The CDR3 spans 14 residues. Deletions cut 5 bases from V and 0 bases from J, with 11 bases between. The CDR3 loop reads CASSPPSASYEQYF. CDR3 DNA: TGTGCCAGCAGTCCCCCTAGCGCCTCCTACGAGCAGTACTTC.

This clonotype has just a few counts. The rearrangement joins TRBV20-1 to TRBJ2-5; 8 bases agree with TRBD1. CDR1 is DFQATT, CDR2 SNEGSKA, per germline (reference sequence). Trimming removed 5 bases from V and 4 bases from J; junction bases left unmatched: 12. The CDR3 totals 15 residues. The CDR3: CSAVTDRARGETQYF. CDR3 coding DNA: TGCAGTGCTGTAACGGACAGGGCAAGAGGAGAGACCCAGTACTTC.

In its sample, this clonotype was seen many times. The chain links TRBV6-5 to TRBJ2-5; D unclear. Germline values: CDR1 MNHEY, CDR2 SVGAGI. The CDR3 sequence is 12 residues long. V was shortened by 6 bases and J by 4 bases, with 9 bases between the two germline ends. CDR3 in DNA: TGTGCCAGCAGGACGAGCATAGAGACCCAGTACTTC. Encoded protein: CASRTSIETQYF.

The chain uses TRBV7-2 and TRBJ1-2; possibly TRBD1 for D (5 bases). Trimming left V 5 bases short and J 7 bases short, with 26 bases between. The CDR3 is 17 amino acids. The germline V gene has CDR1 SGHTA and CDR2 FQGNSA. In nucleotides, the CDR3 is TGTGCCAGCAGCCTTCCGGGGGGAAAGGGACCCCGAGGTGGCTACACCTTC. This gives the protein CASSLPGGKGPRGGYTF.

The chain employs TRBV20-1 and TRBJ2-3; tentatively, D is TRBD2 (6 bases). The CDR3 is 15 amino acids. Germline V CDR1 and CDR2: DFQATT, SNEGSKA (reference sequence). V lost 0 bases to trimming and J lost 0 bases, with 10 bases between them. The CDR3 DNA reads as TGCAGTGCTAGAGAGGGCGGGGTTAGCACAGATACGCAGTATTTT. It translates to CSAREGGVSTDTQYF.

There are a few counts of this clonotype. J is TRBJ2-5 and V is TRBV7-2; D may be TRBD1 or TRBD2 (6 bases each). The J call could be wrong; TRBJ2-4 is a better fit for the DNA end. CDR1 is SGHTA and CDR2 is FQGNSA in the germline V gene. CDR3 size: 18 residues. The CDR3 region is CASSPRAGRGTRENIQYF. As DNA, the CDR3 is TGTGCCAGCAGCCCACGAGCGGGTCGGGGGACAAGGGAAAACATTCAGTACTTC.

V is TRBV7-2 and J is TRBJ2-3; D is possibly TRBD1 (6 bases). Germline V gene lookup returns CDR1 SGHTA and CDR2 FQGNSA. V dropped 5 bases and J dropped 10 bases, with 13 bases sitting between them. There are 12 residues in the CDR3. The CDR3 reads CASSTQGSAQYF. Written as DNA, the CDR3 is TGTGCCAGCAGCACACAGGGTTCAGCGCAGTATTTT.